Here is one T cell receptor (beta chain) with its context. Trimming removed 4 bases from V and 6 bases from J; junction bases left unmatched: 5. The CDR3 extends over 15 amino acids. Germline CDR1 is MNHEY and CDR2 is SVGAGI. The data are from a study of blood T cell repertoires in COVID-19. Sequencing was performed with immunoSEQ multiplex PCR; in TCRdb, only in-frame clones are kept and a portion is missing. The data contain around 400,000 clones, about 90% of them singletons. The genes are TRBV6-5 and TRBJ1-6, with 8 positions matching TRBD1. The source of this sequence is an older woman with COVID-19, enrolled during active disease. The sample was peripheral blood. This CDR3 reads CASSSTGVLNSPLHF. The CDR3 DNA is TGTGCCAGCAGTTCGACAGGGGTCCTTAATTCACCCCTCCACTTT.